The clone carrying this T cell receptor (beta chain) was seen only once. The antigen is not known. In each case, RNA was isolated and then reverse transcribed into cDNA as the sequencing template. Clones were sequenced by immunoSEQ multiplex PCR, and TCRdb holds only the in-frame ones, with some missing. The profile shows around 130,000 clones, 58% of them singletons. Samples from alopecia areata patients were lesional scalp punch biopsies and peripheral blood. V was cut by 4 bases and J by 4 bases, with 10 bases left in between. The CDR3 loop spans 13 amino acids. Germline loops: CDR1 MRHNA, CDR2 SNTAGT. This sample was included in a study of CD8+ T cells in alopecia areata. Turning to the study itself: Those patients who were treated received oral tofacitinib, which was given at 5 to 10 mg twice daily for moderate-to-severe alopecia areata. Study results and limitations: Shared TCR sequences were less clear between patients than in mice, possibly partly from HLA diversity. In scalp samples, resident alphabeta T cells of normal skin are also sequenced.

This receptor was identified in a human donor with alopecia areata. V usage is TRBV6-4 and J usage is TRBJ1-2, with D possibly being TRBD1 (6 bases). Sequenced material: CD4+ T cells sorted from blood, taken at week 0. The CDR3 coding sequence is TGTGCCAGCAGTGTGGACAGAGGCTATGGCTACACCTTC. Protein: CASSVDRGYGYTF.